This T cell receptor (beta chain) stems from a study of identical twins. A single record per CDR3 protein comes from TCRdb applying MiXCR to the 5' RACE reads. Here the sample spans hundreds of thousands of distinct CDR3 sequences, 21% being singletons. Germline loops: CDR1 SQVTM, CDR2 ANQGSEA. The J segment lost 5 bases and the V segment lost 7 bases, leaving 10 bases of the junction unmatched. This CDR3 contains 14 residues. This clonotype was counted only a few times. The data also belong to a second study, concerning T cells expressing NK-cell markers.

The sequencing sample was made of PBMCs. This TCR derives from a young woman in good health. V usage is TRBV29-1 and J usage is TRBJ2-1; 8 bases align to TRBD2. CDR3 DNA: TGCAGCGCCGCGGGGGGCAGTTTTAACAATGAGCAGTTCTTC. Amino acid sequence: CSAAGGSFNNEQFF.